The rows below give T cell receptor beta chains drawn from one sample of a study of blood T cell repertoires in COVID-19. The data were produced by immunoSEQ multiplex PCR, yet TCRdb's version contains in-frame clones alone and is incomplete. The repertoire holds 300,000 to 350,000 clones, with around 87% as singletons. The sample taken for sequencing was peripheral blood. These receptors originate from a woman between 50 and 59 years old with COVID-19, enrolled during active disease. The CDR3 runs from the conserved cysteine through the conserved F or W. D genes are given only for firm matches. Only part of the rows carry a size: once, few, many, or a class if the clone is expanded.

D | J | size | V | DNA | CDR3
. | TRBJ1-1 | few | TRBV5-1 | TGCGCCAGCAGCTTGGGAGGGCTGGGCACTGAAGCTTTCTTT | CASSLGGLGTEAFF
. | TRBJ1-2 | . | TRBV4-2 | TGTGCCAGCAGCCAAGAACTCGGGGATAGAGGATATGGCTACACCTTC | CASSQELGDRGYGYTF
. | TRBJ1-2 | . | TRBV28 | TGTGCCAGCAGTTTACGCTGGACAGCTAACTATGGCTACACCTTC | CASSLRWTANYGYTF
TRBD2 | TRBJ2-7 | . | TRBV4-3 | TGCGCCAGCAGCCAAGATTCAACGAGCGGGAGTTACGAGCAGTACTTC | CASSQDSTSGSYEQYF
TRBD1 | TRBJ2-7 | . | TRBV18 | TGTGCCAGCTCATCGCAAAGGACAGGCTACGAGCAGTACTTC | CASSSQRTGYEQYF
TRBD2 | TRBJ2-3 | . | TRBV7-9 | TGTGCCAGCAGCTTACTTAGTAGGGCTAGCGGGAGGGGAGATACGCAGTATTTT | CASSLLSRASGRGDTQYF
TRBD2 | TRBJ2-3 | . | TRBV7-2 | TGTGCCAGCAGCTTGACTAGCGGGACCCTAGATACGCAGTATTTT | CASSLTSGTLDTQYF
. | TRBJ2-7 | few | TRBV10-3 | TGTGCCATCAGTAACAGGGTAATGTGGGAGCAGTACTTC | CAISNRVMWEQYF
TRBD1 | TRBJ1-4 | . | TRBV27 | TGTGCCAGCAGTCGAGCAGGACAGGGCAACCATGAAAAACTGTTTTTT | CASSRAGQGNHEKLFF
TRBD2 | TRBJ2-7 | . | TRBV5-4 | TGTGCCAGCAGCTTGGACGGGAGGGCCTTCGAGCAGTACTTC | CASSLDGRAFEQYF
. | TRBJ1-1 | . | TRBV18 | TGTGCCAGCTCACCACCGGGCAGTATGAACACTGAAGCTTTCTTT | CASSPPGSMNTEAFF
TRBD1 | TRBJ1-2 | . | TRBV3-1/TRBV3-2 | TGTGCCAGCAGCCAAGACAGGGGGTCCTATGGCTACACCTTC | CASSQDRGSYGYTF
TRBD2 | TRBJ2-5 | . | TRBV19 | TGTGCCAGTAGTATTAGGGGGCCTAGCGGGAAGTACCAAGAGACCCAGTACTTC | CASSIRGPSGKYQETQYF
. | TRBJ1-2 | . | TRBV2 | TGTGCCAGCAGTGACAGGCTCTATGGCTACACCTTC | CASSDRLYGYTF
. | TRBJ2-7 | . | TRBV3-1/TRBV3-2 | TGTGCCAGCAGCCTTAACTACGAGCAGTACTTC | CASSLNYEQYF
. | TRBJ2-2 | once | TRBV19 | TGTGCCAGTACCTACGACGGGAAGCTGTTTTTT | CASTYDGKLFF
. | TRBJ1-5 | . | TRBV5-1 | TGCGCCAGCAGCTTATCCGGGGTGAACAATCAGCCCCAGCATTTT | CASSLSGVNNQPQHF
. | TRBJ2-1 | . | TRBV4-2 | TGTGCCAGCAGCCAAGATGTCGCGACAGCTCCTAACAATGAGCAGTTCTTC | CASSQDVATAPNNEQFF
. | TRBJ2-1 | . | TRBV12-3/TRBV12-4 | TGTGCCAGCAGTCTCAGACTAGAGCAGTTCTTC | CASSLRLEQFF
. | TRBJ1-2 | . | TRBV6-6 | TGTGCCAGCAGTTACTTAGGGGTGGATGGCTACACCTTC | CASSYLGVDGYTF
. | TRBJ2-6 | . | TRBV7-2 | TGTGCCAGCAGCGTGCTACTCTTAAGCATCTCTGGGGCCAACGTCCTGACTTTC | CASSVLLLSISGANVLTF
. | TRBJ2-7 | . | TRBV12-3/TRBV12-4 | TGTGCCAGCAGTTTCGCATCGGGAGAGCAGTACTTC | CASSFASGEQYF
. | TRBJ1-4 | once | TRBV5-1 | TGCGCCAGCAGCTTCGAAGACAGACCTGTTGAAAAACTGTTTTTT | CASSFEDRPVEKLFF
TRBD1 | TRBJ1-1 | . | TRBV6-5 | TGTGCCAGCGGGGGACAGGGGATAGGCACTGAAGCTTTCTTT | CASGGQGIGTEAFF
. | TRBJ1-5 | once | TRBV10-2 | TGCGCCAGCAGAGGGGACAACCGCAATCAGCCCCAGCATTTT | CASRGDNRNQPQHF
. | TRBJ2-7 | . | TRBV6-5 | TGTGCCAGCAGCCCCCCGGTGGCGGGAACCTACGAGCAGTACTTC | CASSPPVAGTYEQYF
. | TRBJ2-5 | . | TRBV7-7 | TGTGCTAGCAGCCCCCAGAGAGGACAAGAGACCCAGTACTTC | CASSPQRGQETQYF
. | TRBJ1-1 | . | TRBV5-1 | TGCGCCAGCAGCCAAGGGAGGAACACTGAAGCTTTCTTT | CASSQGRNTEAFF
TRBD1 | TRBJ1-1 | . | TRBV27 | TGTGCCAGCAGTTTAGCGGGGACAGGGAACGAAGCTTTCTTT | CASSLAGTGNEAFF
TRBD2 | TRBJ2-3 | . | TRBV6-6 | TGTGCCAGCAGTTACGCGCTAGCGGGATCTACAGATACGCAGTATTTT | CASSYALAGSTDTQYF
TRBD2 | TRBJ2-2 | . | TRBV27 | TGTGCCAGCAGTTACGGAATAGCGGGAGGCATGGGGGAGCTGTTTTTT | CASSYGIAGGMGELFF
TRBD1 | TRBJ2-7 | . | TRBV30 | TGTGCCTGGAGGTCCGGGACAGGGTCCTCCTACGAGCAGTACTTC | CAWRSGTGSSYEQYF